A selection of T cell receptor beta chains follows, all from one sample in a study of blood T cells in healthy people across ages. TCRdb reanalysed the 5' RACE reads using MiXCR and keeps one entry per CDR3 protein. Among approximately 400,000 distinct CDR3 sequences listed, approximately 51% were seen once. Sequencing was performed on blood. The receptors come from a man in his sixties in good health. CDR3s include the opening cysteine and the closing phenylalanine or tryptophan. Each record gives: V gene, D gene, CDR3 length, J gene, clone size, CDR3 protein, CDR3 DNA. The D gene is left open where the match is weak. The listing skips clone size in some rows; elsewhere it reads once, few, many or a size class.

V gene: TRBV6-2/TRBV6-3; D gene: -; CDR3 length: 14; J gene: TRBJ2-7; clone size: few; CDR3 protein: CASSRDGGSYEQYF; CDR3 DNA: TGTGCCAGCAGCCGTGACGGCGGGTCCTACGAGCAGTACTTC
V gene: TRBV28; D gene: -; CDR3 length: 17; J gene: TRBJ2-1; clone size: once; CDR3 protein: CASRSQEGIGSYNEQFF; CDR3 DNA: TGTGCCAGCAGAAGCCAGGAGGGGATTGGCTCCTACAATGAGCAGTTCTTC
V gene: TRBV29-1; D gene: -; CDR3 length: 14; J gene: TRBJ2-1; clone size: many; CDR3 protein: CSGIQGSNYNEQFF; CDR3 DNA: TGCAGCGGTATACAGGGATCCAACTACAATGAGCAGTTCTTC
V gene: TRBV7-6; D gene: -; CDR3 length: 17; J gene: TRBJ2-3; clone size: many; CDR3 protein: CASSPRQGGTGTDTQYF; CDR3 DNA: TGTGCCAGCAGCCCCCGACAGGGAGGTACGGGCACAGATACGCAGTATTTT
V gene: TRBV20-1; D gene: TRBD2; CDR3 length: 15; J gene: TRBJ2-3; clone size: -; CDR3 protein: CSARVAGGITDTQYF; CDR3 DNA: TGCAGTGCTAGAGTAGCGGGGGGTATCACAGATACGCAGTATTTT
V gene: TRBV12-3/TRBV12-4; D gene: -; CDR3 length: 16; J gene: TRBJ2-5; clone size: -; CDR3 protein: CASSRAGGSENNEQYF; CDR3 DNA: TGTGCCAGCAGTCGCGCCGGTGGGTCGGAAAACAATGAGCAGTACTTC
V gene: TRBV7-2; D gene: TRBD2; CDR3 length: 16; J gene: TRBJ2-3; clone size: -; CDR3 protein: CASSFIAGSGTDTQYF; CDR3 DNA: TGTGCCAGCAGCTTCATAGCGGGGTCCGGCACAGATACGCAGTATTTT
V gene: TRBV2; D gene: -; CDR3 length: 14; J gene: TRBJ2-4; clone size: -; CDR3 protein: CASSPGRTENIQYF; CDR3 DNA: TGTGCCAGCAGTCCCGGACGGACCGAGAACATTCAGTACTTC
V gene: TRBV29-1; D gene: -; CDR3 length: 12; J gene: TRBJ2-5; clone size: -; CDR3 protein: CSETGMQETQYF; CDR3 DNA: TGCAGCGAAACCGGGATGCAAGAGACCCAGTACTTC
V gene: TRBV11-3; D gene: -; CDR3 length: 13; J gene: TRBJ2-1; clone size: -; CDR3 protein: CASSYSGRREQFF; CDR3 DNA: TGTGCCAGCAGCTACTCGGGGAGGCGTGAGCAGTTCTTC
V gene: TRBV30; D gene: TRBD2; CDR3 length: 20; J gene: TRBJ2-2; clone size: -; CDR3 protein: CAWSVLASGPWLENTGELFF; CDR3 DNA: TGTGCCTGGAGTGTACTTGCTAGCGGACCCTGGTTGGAGAACACCGGGGAGCTGTTTTTT
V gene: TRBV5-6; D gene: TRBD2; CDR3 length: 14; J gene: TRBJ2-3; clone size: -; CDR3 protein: CASSWGLAQSTQYF; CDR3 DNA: TGTGCCAGCAGCTGGGGACTAGCCCAGTCTACGCAGTATTTT
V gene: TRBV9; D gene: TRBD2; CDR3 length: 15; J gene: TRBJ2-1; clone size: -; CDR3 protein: CASSVKAGDIDEQFF; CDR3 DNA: TGTGCCAGCAGCGTAAAGGCGGGAGATATCGATGAGCAGTTCTTC
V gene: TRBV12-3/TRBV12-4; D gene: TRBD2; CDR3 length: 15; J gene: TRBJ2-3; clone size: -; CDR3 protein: CASSVAGGYRDTQYF; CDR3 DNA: TGTGCCAGCAGTGTAGCGGGAGGATACCGAGATACGCAGTATTTT
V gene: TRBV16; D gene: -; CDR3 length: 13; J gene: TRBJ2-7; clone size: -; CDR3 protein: CASSQEVTSREYF; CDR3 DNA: TGTGCCAGCAGCCAGGAAGTGACTTCAAGGGAGTACTTC
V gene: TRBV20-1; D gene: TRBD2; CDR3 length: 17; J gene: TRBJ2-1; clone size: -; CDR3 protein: CSARENSGLASYNEQFF; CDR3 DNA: TGCAGTGCTAGAGAGAACTCGGGACTAGCGTCATACAATGAGCAGTTCTTC
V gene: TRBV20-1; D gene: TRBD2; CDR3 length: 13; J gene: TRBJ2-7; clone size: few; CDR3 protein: CSARFSGSTEQYF; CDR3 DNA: TGTAGTGCTAGGTTTAGCGGGAGCACCGAGCAGTACTTC